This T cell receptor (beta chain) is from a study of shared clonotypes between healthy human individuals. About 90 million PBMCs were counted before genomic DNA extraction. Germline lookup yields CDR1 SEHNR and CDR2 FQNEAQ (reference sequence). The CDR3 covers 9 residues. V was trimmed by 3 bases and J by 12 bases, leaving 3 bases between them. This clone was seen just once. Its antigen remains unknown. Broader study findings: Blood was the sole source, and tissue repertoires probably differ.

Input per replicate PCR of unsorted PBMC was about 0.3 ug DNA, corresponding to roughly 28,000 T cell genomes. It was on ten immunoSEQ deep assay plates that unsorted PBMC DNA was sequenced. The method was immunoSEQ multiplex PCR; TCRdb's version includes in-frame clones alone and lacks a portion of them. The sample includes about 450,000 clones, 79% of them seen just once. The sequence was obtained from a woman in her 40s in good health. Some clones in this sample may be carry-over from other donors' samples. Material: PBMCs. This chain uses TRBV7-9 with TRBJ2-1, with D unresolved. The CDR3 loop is CASSFPQFF. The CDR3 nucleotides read TGTGCCAGCAGCTTCCCGCAGTTCTTC.